The T cell receptor (beta chain) under discussion was sequenced for a study of Graves' ophthalmopathy and Graves' hyperthyroidism. Germline values: CDR1 SNHLY, CDR2 FYNNEI. CDR3 length equals 15 residues. V lost 5 bases and J lost 0, with 14 bases in between. At least ten counts were recorded for this clonotype. TCR beta CDR3 regions were amplified from RNA transcripts. First-round RT-PCR used HTBI primers; second-round multiplex PCR followed. TCRdb re-called the multiplex PCR reads through MiXCR, storing one row per CDR3 protein. The sample records roughly 380,000 distinct CDR3 sequences, 15% being singletons.

The TCR sequence derives from a young woman with stable Graves' hyperthyroidism. The sample consisted of peripheral blood. The V gene is TRBV2, the J gene TRBJ2-7; D is uncertain. The CDR3 DNA reads as TGTGCCAGCAGTCTAGACCGCGCCACCTCCTACGAGCAGTACTTC. Residues: CASSLDRATSYEQYF.